The subject of this entry is one TCR beta chain. Its target is not known. This record comes from a study of CXCR3-negative and CXCR3-positive naive CD8 T cells. In the study overall: Cumulative TRB read yield was about 140 million, averaging about 1.5 +/- 0.3 million per library. Study-wide results and caveats: Naive CXCR3-positive and CXCR3-negative cells shared similar TRBV-TRBJ usage, unlike memory cells. TRB CDR3s were more hydrophobic in CXCR3-positive than in CXCR3-negative naive cells.

The TRB libraries of cDNA were built by UMI-labeled 5' RACE. TCRdb reprocessed the 5' RACE reads and reports one entry per CDR3 protein, with no DNA. The sample totals roughly 99,000 distinct CDR3 sequences. Naive cells were sorted as CD45RO-, CCR7+, CD27+ and CD95-. Material for sequencing was naive CXCR3+ CD8+ T cells from blood. Subset meaning: CD45RO-CCR7+CD27+CD95- naive CD8+ T cells expressing CXCR3 (TNR3+). The source is a human donor in good health. Some clones in this sample may be carry-over from other donors' samples.

The CDR3: CASSWSSGRYEQYF. The chain is built from TRBV6-2 or TRBV6-3 and TRBJ2-7; TCRdb outputs TRBD2, but without DNA this stays unchecked. The length of the CDR3 is 14 residues. CDR1 is MNHEY, CDR2 SVGEGT, per germline.